This entry is about one T cell receptor (beta chain). These data come from a study of blood T cell repertoires in COVID-19. Study information: COVID-19 samples collected from the United States, Italy and Spain covered acute and convalescent phases. Sources were T cells, B-cell-depleted T cells, or PBMCs; the material itself was cDNA or gDNA.

V shed 8 bases and J 5 bases; nucleotides not matched to a gene: 3. The CDR3 has 13 residues. Germline-derived CDR1 and CDR2 are LNHDA and SQIVND (reference sequence). In the original analysis: It was from reference gene primer amplification that nucleated cell counts were estimated. The table came from immunoSEQ multiplex PCR; TCRdb's copy has only in-frame clones and leaves some out. V, J and clone size derive from that table, while D and trimming were established from the DNA sequence. The data show roughly 240,000 clones, 85% to 90% seen once. This receptor was identified in a man younger than 35 with active or convalescent COVID-19. Sequencing input: peripheral blood. J is TRBJ2-5 and V is TRBV19; 12 bases are shared with TRBD2. CDR3 DNA: TGTGCCAGTCGACTAGCGGGAGACGAGACCCAGTACTTC. Amino acids: CASRLAGDETQYF.